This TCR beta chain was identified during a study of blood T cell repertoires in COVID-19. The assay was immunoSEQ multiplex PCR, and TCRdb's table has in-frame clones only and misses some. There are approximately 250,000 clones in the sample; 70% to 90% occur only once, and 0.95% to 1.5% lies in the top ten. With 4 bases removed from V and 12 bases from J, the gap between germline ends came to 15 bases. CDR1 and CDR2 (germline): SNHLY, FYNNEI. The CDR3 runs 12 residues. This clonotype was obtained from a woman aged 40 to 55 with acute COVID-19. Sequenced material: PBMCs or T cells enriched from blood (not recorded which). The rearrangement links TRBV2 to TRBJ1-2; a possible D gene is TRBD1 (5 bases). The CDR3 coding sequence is TGTGCCAGCAGTGCCCGCCCGGGGGACCACACCTTC. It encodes CASSARPGDHTF.